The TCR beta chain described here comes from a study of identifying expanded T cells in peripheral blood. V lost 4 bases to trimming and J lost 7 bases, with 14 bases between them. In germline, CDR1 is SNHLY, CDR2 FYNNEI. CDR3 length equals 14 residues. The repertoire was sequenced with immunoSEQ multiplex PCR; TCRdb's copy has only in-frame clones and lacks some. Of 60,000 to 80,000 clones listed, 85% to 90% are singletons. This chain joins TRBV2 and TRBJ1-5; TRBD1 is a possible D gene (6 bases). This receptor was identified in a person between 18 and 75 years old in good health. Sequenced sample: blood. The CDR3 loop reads CASSGEQGWQPQHF. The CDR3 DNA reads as TGTGCCAGCAGTGGCGAACAGGGTTGGCAGCCCCAGCATTTT.